These T cell receptor beta chains were read from a single sample in a study of shared clonotypes between healthy human individuals. Here immunoSEQ multiplex PCR was the method, and the copy in TCRdb shows in-frame clones only, minus some. The top ten clones hold 1% to 1.5% of a sample with around 2,000,000 clones, approximately 94% of them seen once. The sample comprised naive CD8+ T cells sorted from blood. The receptors shown here come from a man younger than 35 in good health. CDR3s include the opening cysteine and the closing phenylalanine or tryptophan. D genes are given only for firm matches. Rows give clone size only sometimes, using once, few, many, or a class for an expanded clone.

size	V	J	D	DNA	CDR3
-	TRBV28	TRBJ1-5	TRBD1	TGTGCCAGCAGTTCTAAGAAACAGGGGCCGTATCAGCCCCAGCATTTT	CASSSKKQGPYQPQHF
-	TRBV5-8	TRBJ2-1	TRBD2	TGTGCCAGCAGCCAAGCGGGGAACTCCTACAATGAGCAGTTCTTC	CASSQAGNSYNEQFF
-	TRBV2	TRBJ2-2	-	TGTGCCAGCATAGAGGGGGCCGGGGAGCTGTTTTTT	CASIEGAGELFF
once	TRBV5-1	TRBJ2-1	-	TGCGCCAGCAGCTTGAGCAGCGGAGTCTACAATGAGCAGTTCTTC	CASSLSSGVYNEQFF
once	TRBV30	TRBJ2-2	TRBD1	TGTGCCTGGAGTGCCCGGGACAGGGTATCTTACACCGGGGAGCTGTTTTTT	CAWSARDRVSYTGELFF
-	TRBV6-5	TRBJ2-5	-	TGTGCCAGCAGTTACGCCGAAAGTCAGACCCAGTACTTC	CASSYAESQTQYF
-	TRBV7-9	TRBJ2-3	TRBD2	TGTGCCAGCAAAAGACTAGCGGAAGGCACAGATACGCAGTATTTT	CASKRLAEGTDTQYF
-	TRBV27	TRBJ2-1	TRBD2	TGTGCCAGCAGTTACGGGGGGGCGCTTGAGCAGTTCTTC	CASSYGGALEQFF
-	TRBV10-3	TRBJ1-1	-	TGTGCCATCAGCACCGGGCTTTCGAGGAACACTGAAGCTTTCTTT	CAISTGLSRNTEAFF
-	TRBV29-1	TRBJ2-5	-	TGCAGCGTTGAGGACAGTTACCAAGAGACCCAGTACTTC	CSVEDSYQETQYF
few	TRBV19	TRBJ1-1	-	TGTGCCAGTAGTATAAGTTGGACTGAAGCTTTCTTT	CASSISWTEAFF
once	TRBV18	TRBJ1-2	-	TGTGCCAGCTCACCCGGAGAAAACTATGGCTACACCTTC	CASSPGENYGYTF
few	TRBV6-5	TRBJ1-2	-	TGTGCCAGCAGTTACTCGCAGGGGAATGGCTACACCTTC	CASSYSQGNGYTF
-	TRBV7-6	TRBJ1-1	-	TGTGCCAGCAGCTTTGCGGTGGGGGGACGGGACACTGAAGCTTTCTTT	CASSFAVGGRDTEAFF
-	TRBV18	TRBJ2-1	-	TGTGCCACCCCGGGGATGGAGGGCAATGAGCAGTTCTTC	CATPGMEGNEQFF
-	TRBV9	TRBJ1-1	-	TGTGCCAGCAGCGTAGGTGGGAGTACTGAAGCTTTCTTT	CASSVGGSTEAFF
-	TRBV6-5	TRBJ1-1	-	TGTGCCAGCAGCGAGACACTCGAGGTTCGGGCAGCTTTCTTT	CASSETLEVRAAFF
-	TRBV6-5	TRBJ2-5	-	TGTGCCAGCAGTTACGGAGCCCAAGAGACCCAGTACTTC	CASSYGAQETQYF
-	TRBV5-1	TRBJ1-6	-	TGCGCCAGCAGCTTGGGCCCGGGGGTCTCCCTAATGGATAATTCACCCCTCCACTTT	CASSLGPGVSLMDNSPLHF
-	TRBV6-5	TRBJ1-3	-	TGTGCCAGCAGTTCCTCGGCTTACCCTGGAAACACCATATATTTT	CASSSSAYPGNTIYF
-	TRBV6-1	TRBJ2-2	-	TGTGCCAGCAGTGAAAATTTAGAGTGGGGGATGGGCGGGGAGCTGTTTTTT	CASSENLEWGMGGELFF
-	TRBV2	TRBJ2-7	TRBD2	TGTGCCAGCATAGGGACTAGCGGGAGGGTTGGACAGTACTTC	CASIGTSGRVGQYF
-	TRBV5-4	TRBJ2-7	TRBD2	TGTGCCAGCAGCTTGGTGTCTAGCGGGGGAAGCGAGCAGTACTTC	CASSLVSSGGSEQYF
-	TRBV28	TRBJ2-1	TRBD2	TGTGCCAGCAGTTTCTCCGGGACTAGCGACAATGAGCAGTTCTTC	CASSFSGTSDNEQFF
-	TRBV15	TRBJ1-2	TRBD1	TGTGCCACCAGCAGAGATCCCTGGGACAGGGGAGGTGGCTACACCTTC	CATSRDPWDRGGGYTF
-	TRBV29-1	TRBJ2-3	-	TGCAGCGTTGACGGGCAGGACAACACAGATACGCAGTATTTT	CSVDGQDNTDTQYF
-	TRBV2	TRBJ1-2	TRBD1	TGTGCCAGCACCGGGACAGATAACTATGGCTACACCTTC	CASTGTDNYGYTF
-	TRBV27	TRBJ2-3	TRBD2	TGTGCCAGCAGTCCCGGACTAGCGGATACGCAGTATTTT	CASSPGLADTQYF
-	TRBV10-3	TRBJ2-3	TRBD1	TGTGCCATCAGCGGACAGGACACAGATACGCAGTATTTT	CAISGQDTDTQYF
-	TRBV5-4	TRBJ2-5	-	TGTGCCAGCAGCTTGGGGCAGGGTAACCAGTACTTC	CASSLGQGNQYF
-	TRBV27	TRBJ2-1	TRBD2	TGTGCCAGCGCCCCGCGGGGGGGCCTGAATGAGCAGTTCTTC	CASAPRGGLNEQFF
-	TRBV9	TRBJ2-1	TRBD2	TGTGCCAGCAGCGTAGGGACTAGCGGGAGGGCCGGGGCTGAGCAGTTCTTC	CASSVGTSGRAGAEQFF
-	TRBV16	TRBJ1-5	-	TGTGCCAGCAGTCTCAGTACAGGGCTGGTCAATCAGCCCCAGCATTTT	CASSLSTGLVNQPQHF
once	TRBV7-6	TRBJ1-1	-	TGTGCCAGCAGCTTGGGTCAAGGAACTGAAGCTTTCTTT	CASSLGQGTEAFF
-	TRBV9	TRBJ2-3	-	TGTGCCAGCAGCGATAGGGCAGTCTATGGCACAGATACGCAGTATTTT	CASSDRAVYGTDTQYF
-	TRBV28	TRBJ2-7	-	TGTGCCAGCAGTTTACGGACGGGAGTCTACGAGCAGTACTTC	CASSLRTGVYEQYF
-	TRBV9	TRBJ2-3	-	TGTGCCAGCAGCGTAGGGGTTACTAGCACAGATACGCAGTATTTT	CASSVGVTSTDTQYF
-	TRBV2	TRBJ2-1	-	TGTGCCAGCAGTGAAGCGCCCCGGGCTGAGCAGTTCTTC	CASSEAPRAEQFF
-	TRBV10-3	TRBJ2-7	-	TGTGCCATCAGTGACCCGGGTCTAGGGTACGAGCAGTACTTC	CAISDPGLGYEQYF
-	TRBV5-6	TRBJ2-5	TRBD2	TGTGCCAGCAGCGGGGGACTAGCGGGAGTCTCCCAGTACTTC	CASSGGLAGVSQYF
-	TRBV30	TRBJ1-2	-	TGTGCCTGGAGTTCCATAGGGTTTTACTATGGCTACACCTTC	CAWSSIGFYYGYTF
-	TRBV7-9	TRBJ2-2	-	TGTGCCAGCAGCTTAGTAGGGAATGGGACCGGGGAGCTGTTTTTT	CASSLVGNGTGELFF
-	TRBV5-1	TRBJ2-7	-	TGCGCCAGCAGCTTGGGTGTGACAGAGAGCTCCTACGAGCAGTACTTC	CASSLGVTESSYEQYF
-	TRBV5-4	TRBJ2-5	-	TGTGCCAGCAGCTCGGTAGGAGGGACCCAAGAGACCCAGTACTTC	CASSSVGGTQETQYF
-	TRBV4-3	TRBJ2-5	-	TGCGCCAGCAGCCAAGATCTCTCTTGGGAGACCCAGTACTTC	CASSQDLSWETQYF
-	TRBV7-9	TRBJ2-7	-	TGTGCCAGCAGCTTAGATTCCCGGGACGGCTACGAGCAGTACTTC	CASSLDSRDGYEQYF
-	TRBV5-6	TRBJ1-4	-	TGTGCCAGCAGCTCGGGCGCAACTAATGAAAAACTGTTTTTT	CASSSGATNEKLFF
once	TRBV10-1	TRBJ2-3	TRBD2	TGCGCCAGCAGTGAGCCGGGACTAGGCTCAGATACGCAGTATTTT	CASSEPGLGSDTQYF
-	TRBV5-6	TRBJ2-7	TRBD2	TGTGCCAGCAGCTTGGGGGGACTAGCGCTATCCTACGAGCAGTACTTC	CASSLGGLALSYEQYF
-	TRBV2	TRBJ1-6	-	TGTGCCAGCAACGAAGTGGGGGGAGGAAGGAGCAATTCACCCCTCCACTTT	CASNEVGGGRSNSPLHF
-	TRBV9	TRBJ1-6	-	TGTACCAGCAGCGTCGACGGGGTGGTCTCACCCCTCCACTTT	CTSSVDGVVSPLHF
-	TRBV9	TRBJ2-3	-	TGTGCCAGCAGCGTATATTTGCGAGACACAGATACGCAGTATTTT	CASSVYLRDTDTQYF
-	TRBV14	TRBJ2-7	-	TGTGCCAGCAGCCAAGTTCTCACCGCCTACGAGCAGTACTTC	CASSQVLTAYEQYF
-	TRBV19	TRBJ2-7	-	TGTGCCAGTAGTAGTGGGACTTACGAGCAGTACTTC	CASSSGTYEQYF